This record concerns one TCR beta chain sequence. This record comes from a study of OX40 agonist ivuxolimab in advanced cancers. Sequencing was performed with immunoSEQ multiplex PCR; in TCRdb, only in-frame clones are kept and a portion is missing. This sample carries approximately 37,000 clones, approximately 90% of them seen once, and the ten largest clones take 36%. Per germline, CDR1 MDHEN and CDR2 SYDVKM. The CDR3 contains 14 residues. V shed 2 bases and J shed 6 bases, with 14 bases lying between them. V usage is TRBV28 and J usage is TRBJ2-7, with a tentative D call TRBD2 (5 bases). The TCR sequence derives from an adult with an advanced solid tumor such as melanoma, head and neck, liver or kidney cancer. The material sequenced was CD4+ or CD8+ T cells sorted from blood, taken in a trial of the OX40 agonist ivuxolimab. The CDR3 nucleotides read TGTGCCAGCAGTTTAGCGCCCGTGGGAGTCGAGCAGTACTTC. It is translated as CASSLAPVGVEQYF.